A selection of T cell receptor beta chains follows, all from one sample in a study of blood T cells in healthy people across ages. MiXCR, applied by TCRdb to the 5' RACE reads, yields one record per CDR3 protein. The profile shows around 850,000 distinct CDR3 sequences, roughly 35% of them singletons. Sequencing was done on a sample of blood. These receptors were obtained from a man aged 18 to 29 in good health. Both conserved end residues are part of each CDR3. D genes are given only for firm matches. Expanded clones are given a class, and other clones once, few, many or no size at all.

CDR3aa,CDR3nt,v_gene,abundance,j_gene,len,d_gene
CASSPPFGTALISGNTIYF,TGTGCCAGCAGCCCGCCCTTCGGGACAGCTCTTATCTCTGGAAACACCATATATTTT,TRBV4-2,NA,TRBJ1-3,19,TRBD1
CASSQGLINEQFF,TGTGCCAGCAGTCAAGGACTCATCAATGAGCAGTTCTTC,TRBV2,NA,TRBJ2-1,13,NA
CAWSQRDGDQPQHF,TGTGCCTGGAGTCAACGGGACGGCGATCAGCCCCAGCATTTT,TRBV30,NA,TRBJ1-5,14,NA
CAIRTGGGFYEQFF,TGTGCCATCAGGACAGGGGGCGGGTTTTATGAGCAGTTCTTC,TRBV10-3,many,TRBJ2-1,14,TRBD1
CASQLQGNSPLHF,TGTGCCAGCCAGCTACAGGGGAATTCACCCCTCCACTTT,TRBV25-1,NA,TRBJ1-6,13,TRBD1
CASSTSGSTYEQYF,TGTGCCAGCAGTACGTCAGGTTCTACCTACGAGCAGTACTTC,TRBV7-2,many,TRBJ2-7,14,NA
CSAIKGQETQYF,TGCAGTGCTATCAAGGGGCAAGAGACCCAGTACTTC,TRBV20-1,many,TRBJ2-5,12,NA
CASSVATGKETQYF,TGTGCCAGCAGCGTAGCTACGGGGAAGGAGACCCAGTACTTC,TRBV9,many,TRBJ2-5,14,NA
CASSVYEGEATEAFF,TGTGCCAGCAGCGTATATGAAGGGGAAGCCACTGAAGCTTTCTTT,TRBV9,few,TRBJ1-1,15,NA
CSARGNLGQPQHF,TGCAGTGCTAGAGGAAACTTGGGTCAGCCCCAGCATTTT,TRBV20-1,many,TRBJ1-5,13,NA
CASSKRQGAVSDTQYF,TGTGCCAGCAGTAAGAGACAGGGGGCAGTCTCGGATACGCAGTATTTT,TRBV12-3/TRBV12-4,NA,TRBJ2-3,16,TRBD1
CASSPTWGDYGYTF,TGCGCCAGCAGCCCCACGTGGGGGGACTATGGCTACACCTTC,TRBV5-1,NA,TRBJ1-2,14,NA
CASTRRGGTITDTQYF,TGTGCCAGCACCCGTAGGGGGGGGACTATCACAGATACGCAGTATTTT,TRBV9,few,TRBJ2-3,16,NA
CASSYSGQAGFHRDGNTIYF,TGTGCCAGCAGTTACTCGGGACAGGCAGGGTTTCATCGCGACGGAAACACCATATATTTT,TRBV6-5,NA,TRBJ1-3,20,TRBD1
CASSFKGTSYGYTF,TGTGCCAGCAGTTTTAAGGGGACTTCCTATGGCTACACCTTC,TRBV12-3/TRBV12-4,few,TRBJ1-2,14,NA
CASTGLLRSTDTQYF,TGTGCCAGCACCGGATTATTAAGGAGCACAGATACGCAGTATTTT,TRBV6-6,few,TRBJ2-3,15,NA
CASTRGDTLTDTQYF,TGTGCCAGCACTCGCGGGGACACCCTCACAGATACGCAGTATTTT,TRBV12-3/TRBV12-4,NA,TRBJ2-3,15,NA
CAINGQNTEAFF,TGTGCCATCAATGGCCAGAACACTGAAGCTTTCTTT,TRBV10-3,few,TRBJ1-1,12,NA
CSAWNRDQSYEQYF,TGCAGTGCTTGGAATCGGGACCAATCCTACGAGCAGTACTTC,TRBV20-1,many,TRBJ2-7,14,NA
CAWSVSTGGPNEKLFF,TGTGCCTGGAGTGTTTCCACAGGGGGTCCTAATGAAAAACTGTTTTTT,TRBV30,few,TRBJ1-4,16,TRBD1
CAGSSWTLEQFF,TGTGCCGGCAGCTCTTGGACATTAGAGCAGTTCTTC,TRBV5-6,NA,TRBJ2-1,12,NA
CASNKGTASTDTQYF,TGTGCCAGCAATAAAGGGACAGCTAGCACAGATACGCAGTATTTT,TRBV6-2/TRBV6-3,NA,TRBJ2-3,15,TRBD1
CAISESTKETQYF,TGTGCCATCAGTGAGTCGACGAAAGAGACCCAGTACTTC,TRBV10-3,NA,TRBJ2-5,13,NA
CASSETRTGWGTHNEQFF,TGTGCCAGCAGTGAAACCCGAACAGGGTGGGGCACCCACAATGAGCAGTTCTTC,TRBV2,many,TRBJ2-1,18,NA
CASGTNQETQYF,TGTGCCAGCGGGACAAACCAAGAGACCCAGTACTTC,TRBV7-9,NA,TRBJ2-5,12,NA
CSASSSGRAGDEQFF,TGCAGTGCTAGTTCTAGCGGGAGGGCCGGCGATGAGCAGTTCTTC,TRBV20-1,NA,TRBJ2-1,15,TRBD2
CASSPQGHQPQHF,TGTGCCAGCAGCCCCCAAGGGCATCAGCCCCAGCATTTT,TRBV7-2,NA,TRBJ1-5,13,NA
CASTLGQGVADTQYF,TGTGCCAGCACCCTGGGCCAGGGCGTCGCAGATACGCAGTATTTT,TRBV28,NA,TRBJ2-3,15,NA
CSARASGGDTDTQYF,TGCAGTGCTAGAGCCAGCGGGGGGGACACAGATACGCAGTATTTT,TRBV20-1,few,TRBJ2-3,15,TRBD2
CATSSGGSYNEQYF,TGTGCCACCTCTAGCGGGGGTTCCTACAATGAGCAGTACTTC,TRBV15,NA,TRBJ2-7,14,TRBD2
CATAGRWDALGAFF,TGTGCCACCGCAGGACGTTGGGACGCCCTCGGAGCTTTCTTT,TRBV15,few,TRBJ1-1,14,NA
CSASRLGGYGYTF,TGCAGTGCTTCCCGACTCGGCGGATATGGCTACACCTTC,TRBV20-1,few,TRBJ1-2,13,NA
CSAPDRNNQPQHF,TGCAGTGCTCCGGACAGAAACAATCAGCCCCAGCATTTT,TRBV20-1,NA,TRBJ1-5,13,NA